This is a list of T cell receptor beta chains from one sample in a study of shared clonotypes between healthy human individuals. Repertoires were generated with immunoSEQ multiplex PCR, while TCRdb's copy carries only in-frame clones and drops some. The repertoire holds some 530,000 clones, with roughly 80% as singletons. The sample taken for sequencing was PBMCs. Receptors were obtained from a woman in her 40s in good health. Some clones in this sample may be carry-over from other donors' samples. Both conserved end residues are part of each CDR3. Fields, in order: V gene, D gene, J gene, clone size, CDR3 DNA, CDR3 protein. The D gene is left open where the match is weak. Only some rows state a clone size, as once, few, many or a class for expanded clones.

v_call: TRBV7-8
d_call: .
j_call: TRBJ2-3
clone_size: .
cdr3_nt: TGTGCCAGCAGCATCCCCGGGCCAGATACGCAGTATTTT
cdr3_aa: CASSIPGPDTQYF

v_call: TRBV10-3
d_call: TRBD2
j_call: TRBJ2-1
clone_size: few
cdr3_nt: TGTGCCATCAGTGAGTCGACGGGGGGCGGGAGGGCCTACAATGAGCAGTTCTTC
cdr3_aa: CAISESTGGGRAYNEQFF

v_call: TRBV7-2
d_call: .
j_call: TRBJ2-5
clone_size: .
cdr3_nt: TGTGCCAGCAGCTTAGCTCCGAACCGAGAGACCCAGTACTTC
cdr3_aa: CASSLAPNRETQYF

v_call: TRBV4-1
d_call: .
j_call: TRBJ2-7
clone_size: .
cdr3_nt: TGCGCCAGCAGCCAAGACGGGTGGAGCTCCTACGAGCAGTACTTC
cdr3_aa: CASSQDGWSSYEQYF

v_call: TRBV11-2
d_call: .
j_call: TRBJ1-1
clone_size: .
cdr3_nt: TGTGCCAGCAGCAAACGACAGGTAGTGAACACTGAAGCTTTCTTT
cdr3_aa: CASSKRQVVNTEAFF

v_call: TRBV29-1
d_call: .
j_call: TRBJ1-2
clone_size: .
cdr3_nt: TGCAGCGTTGTCTCTACGGCGCAGTCTGGCTACACCTTC
cdr3_aa: CSVVSTAQSGYTF

v_call: TRBV9
d_call: TRBD1
j_call: TRBJ2-7
clone_size: .
cdr3_nt: TGTGCCAGCAGCGCCCTGGGACAGTCCTACGAGCAGTACTTC
cdr3_aa: CASSALGQSYEQYF

v_call: TRBV9
d_call: .
j_call: TRBJ1-5
clone_size: .
cdr3_nt: TGTGCCAGCAGCGTAGACCAGGGAAATCAGCCCCAGCATTTT
cdr3_aa: CASSVDQGNQPQHF

v_call: TRBV11-3
d_call: .
j_call: TRBJ1-1
clone_size: .
cdr3_nt: TGTGCCAGCAGCTTCGGACCAGACACTGAAGCTTTCTTT
cdr3_aa: CASSFGPDTEAFF

v_call: TRBV5-6
d_call: TRBD2
j_call: TRBJ2-7
clone_size: .
cdr3_nt: TGTGCCAGCAACCGAGCGGGAGGGCCGTACGAGCAGTACTTC
cdr3_aa: CASNRAGGPYEQYF

v_call: TRBV7-7
d_call: .
j_call: TRBJ2-2
clone_size: .
cdr3_nt: TGTGCCAGCAGCTTGACAGCTCTAACCGGGGAGCTGTTTTTT
cdr3_aa: CASSLTALTGELFF

v_call: TRBV2
d_call: .
j_call: TRBJ2-7
clone_size: .
cdr3_nt: TGTGCCAGCAGTGCATTACGTCGGACAAACTCCTACGAGCAGTACTTC
cdr3_aa: CASSALRRTNSYEQYF

v_call: TRBV5-1
d_call: .
j_call: TRBJ1-1
clone_size: .
cdr3_nt: TGCGCCAGCAGCTTGGTTTCCGGTGTCAACACCGAAGCTTTCTTT
cdr3_aa: CASSLVSGVNTEAFF

v_call: TRBV6-1
d_call: .
j_call: TRBJ1-1
clone_size: medium-sized
cdr3_nt: TGTGCCAGCAGTGAAGGGGAGGAGACAGCGGAAGCTTTCTTT
cdr3_aa: CASSEGEETAEAFF

v_call: TRBV5-1
d_call: TRBD2
j_call: TRBJ2-7
clone_size: .
cdr3_nt: TGCGCCAGCAGCTTGGCCGGGACTAACGCCTACGAGCAGTACTTC
cdr3_aa: CASSLAGTNAYEQYF

v_call: TRBV19
d_call: .
j_call: TRBJ1-2
clone_size: .
cdr3_nt: TGTGCCAGTTATGGGCGTAACTATGGCTACACCTTC
cdr3_aa: CASYGRNYGYTF

v_call: TRBV2
d_call: .
j_call: TRBJ1-2
clone_size: few
cdr3_nt: TGTGCCAGCAGGGGAAGCGGCTATGGCTACACCTTC
cdr3_aa: CASRGSGYGYTF

v_call: TRBV19
d_call: .
j_call: TRBJ1-1
clone_size: .
cdr3_nt: TGTGCCAGTACCCCGCTTGGGGTGGGGACTGAAGCTTTCTTT
cdr3_aa: CASTPLGVGTEAFF

v_call: TRBV7-9
d_call: .
j_call: TRBJ1-1
clone_size: .
cdr3_nt: TGTGCCAGCAGCCCGAATCTACAATCCGCTTTCTTT
cdr3_aa: CASSPNLQSAFF

v_call: TRBV27
d_call: .
j_call: TRBJ2-6
clone_size: .
cdr3_nt: TGTGCCAGCAGTTTAGGGTCAGGGAACCCTAGAACCTCTGGGGCCAACGTCCTGACTTTC
cdr3_aa: CASSLGSGNPRTSGANVLTF

v_call: TRBV4-1
d_call: TRBD1
j_call: TRBJ1-4
clone_size: .
cdr3_nt: TGCGCCAGCAGCCAGACAGGGTTTGTGCGTGGTACTAATGAAAAACTGTTTTTT
cdr3_aa: CASSQTGFVRGTNEKLFF

v_call: TRBV15
d_call: .
j_call: TRBJ2-5
clone_size: .
cdr3_nt: TGTGCCACCAGCAGAGCGGGACGGATCCAAGAGACCCAGTACTTC
cdr3_aa: CATSRAGRIQETQYF

v_call: TRBV14
d_call: .
j_call: TRBJ2-6
clone_size: .
cdr3_nt: TGTGCCAGCAGCCAAGAGAGGGGGGCCGGGGCCAACGTCCTGACTTTC
cdr3_aa: CASSQERGAGANVLTF

v_call: TRBV6-6
d_call: TRBD1
j_call: TRBJ1-6
clone_size: many
cdr3_nt: TGTGCCAGCAGTTACTCCCCTGACAGGGGTTCACCCCTCCACTTT
cdr3_aa: CASSYSPDRGSPLHF

v_call: TRBV9
d_call: TRBD2
j_call: TRBJ2-1
clone_size: .
cdr3_nt: TGTGCCAGCAGCGGGACGGGCGGGAGGACCTCCTACAATGAGCAGTTCTTC
cdr3_aa: CASSGTGGRTSYNEQFF

v_call: TRBV4-2
d_call: TRBD2
j_call: TRBJ2-3
clone_size: .
cdr3_nt: TGTGCCAGCAGCCAAGCTAGCGGTCGCGGCACAGATACGCAGTATTTT
cdr3_aa: CASSQASGRGTDTQYF

v_call: TRBV5-4
d_call: TRBD2
j_call: TRBJ2-3
clone_size: .
cdr3_nt: TGTGCCAGCAGCTTGGGACTAGCGGGAGGCCCAGATACGCAGTATTTT
cdr3_aa: CASSLGLAGGPDTQYF

v_call: TRBV6-1
d_call: .
j_call: TRBJ1-1
clone_size: .
cdr3_nt: TGTGCCAGCAAGAAAATGACGGGAGGGGAGACTGAAGCTTTCTTT
cdr3_aa: CASKKMTGGETEAFF

v_call: TRBV7-2
d_call: TRBD2
j_call: TRBJ2-7
clone_size: once
cdr3_nt: TGTGCCAGCAGCCCAGGACTAGCGGGGGCTCACGACGAGCAGTACTTC
cdr3_aa: CASSPGLAGAHDEQYF

v_call: TRBV11-3
d_call: TRBD2
j_call: TRBJ2-3
clone_size: .
cdr3_nt: TGTGCCAGCAGCTTTAGCGGGATAACAGATACGCAGTATTTT
cdr3_aa: CASSFSGITDTQYF

v_call: TRBV28
d_call: .
j_call: TRBJ2-6
clone_size: .
cdr3_nt: TGTGCCAGCAGTTTTGGTGACAGCAACTCTGGGGCCAACGTCCTGACTTTC
cdr3_aa: CASSFGDSNSGANVLTF

v_call: TRBV27
d_call: .
j_call: TRBJ1-4
clone_size: .
cdr3_nt: TGTGCCAGCAGTTATCGGGGCAGGGGAGGTGAAAAACTGTTTTTT
cdr3_aa: CASSYRGRGGEKLFF

v_call: TRBV7-9
d_call: .
j_call: TRBJ2-6
clone_size: .
cdr3_nt: TGTGCCAGCGTGGGCGGGTCCGGAGTTGGGGCCAACGTCCTGACTTTC
cdr3_aa: CASVGGSGVGANVLTF

v_call: TRBV5-4
d_call: TRBD2
j_call: TRBJ2-2
clone_size: .
cdr3_nt: TGTGCCAGCAGCCTAAGCGGGAGGGGCACCGGGGAGCTGTTTTTT
cdr3_aa: CASSLSGRGTGELFF

v_call: TRBV6-1
d_call: .
j_call: TRBJ2-1
clone_size: .
cdr3_nt: TGTGCCAGCAGGAGCGGCAATGAGCAGTTCTTC
cdr3_aa: CASRSGNEQFF

v_call: TRBV15
d_call: TRBD1
j_call: TRBJ1-1
clone_size: many
cdr3_nt: TGTGCCACCAGCAGAAACCGGGACAGGGCCCTGAACACTGAAGCTTTCTTT
cdr3_aa: CATSRNRDRALNTEAFF

v_call: TRBV18
d_call: .
j_call: TRBJ1-5
clone_size: .
cdr3_nt: TGTGCCAGCTCACCCGACGGTAATCAGCCCCAGCATTTT
cdr3_aa: CASSPDGNQPQHF

v_call: TRBV14
d_call: .
j_call: TRBJ1-5
clone_size: medium-sized
cdr3_nt: TGTGCCAGCAGCCTTGACATGGATAGCAATCAGCCCCAGCATTTT
cdr3_aa: CASSLDMDSNQPQHF

v_call: TRBV7-5
d_call: .
j_call: TRBJ2-7
clone_size: many
cdr3_nt: TGTGCCAGCAGCTTAGCGGTGAGAACAGGGGGACTGGGGTCCTACGAGCAGTACTTC
cdr3_aa: CASSLAVRTGGLGSYEQYF

v_call: TRBV5-4
d_call: .
j_call: TRBJ2-2
clone_size: .
cdr3_nt: TGCGCCAGCAGCCAAGATTCATGGGCAGGGGTCGCAGGGGAGCTGTTTTTT
cdr3_aa: CASSQDSWAGVAGELFF

v_call: TRBV19
d_call: .
j_call: TRBJ1-1
clone_size: .
cdr3_nt: TGTGCCAGTAGTATCCAAGCAGGCTTGAACACTGAAGCTTTCTTT
cdr3_aa: CASSIQAGLNTEAFF